What follows are 25 T cell receptor beta chains derived from one specimen sequenced in a study of shared clonotypes between healthy human individuals. Data came from immunoSEQ multiplex PCR; TCRdb stores just in-frame clones and leaves some out. The sample contains around 700,000 clones, approximately 75% of which appear only once. The sample taken for sequencing was memory CD4+ T cells sorted from blood. Subset noted: CD45RA-negative fraction. Source of these receptors: a woman under 40 in good health.

This clone turned up a few times. The gene calls are TRBV18 and TRBJ2-3; the match to TRBD2 covers 10 bases. The CDR3 runs to 16 residues. The V gene's germline CDR1 is KGHSH and CDR2 LQKENI. The trim removed 6 bases at V and 5 bases at J, leaving 11 bases unmatched. CDR3 sequence (DNA): TGTGCCAGCTCCCCCAAGGCAGCGGGAGGGCAAGATACGCAGTATTTT. It specifies CASSPKAAGGQDTQYF.

The J gene is TRBJ1-5, the V gene TRBV4-2; 9 positions agree with TRBD1. Germline V CDR1 and CDR2: LGHNA, YNFKEQ. V dropped 7 bases and J dropped 7; count of bases not matched to a gene: 11. The CDR3 spans 15 residues. The CDR3 region is CASNPGTGSGQPQHF. The DNA for the CDR3 is TGTGCCAGCAACCCCGGGACAGGGAGCGGACAGCCCCAGCATTTT.

The J gene is TRBJ2-7, the V gene TRBV4-1; D could derive from TRBD1 or TRBD2 (5 bases each). The CDR3 loop spans 15 amino acids. Germline loops: CDR1 MGHRA, CDR2 YSYEKL. Between the trimmed V and J ends, which lost 3 bases and 3 bases, there was a span of 15 bases. The CDR3 region has the DNA TGCGCCAGCAGCCATTCCGAGGGGAGAAGCTACGAGCAGTACTTC. Amino acid sequence: CASSHSEGRSYEQYF.

V is TRBV18 and J is TRBJ2-7, with 14 bases lining up with TRBD2. The CDR3 totals 16 residues. V lost 5 bases, J lost 4 bases, and 7 bases stayed unmatched. Germline loops: CDR1 KGHSH, CDR2 LQKENI. For the CDR3, the DNA is TGTGCCAGCTCAACTGGGACTAGCGGGAGTACGTACGAGCAGTACTTC. It yields the protein CASSTGTSGSTYEQYF.

The J gene is TRBJ2-7, the V gene TRBV5-1, with TRBD1 matching over 10 bases. Germline V lookup: CDR1 SGHRS, CDR2 YFSETQ. This CDR3 has 16 amino acids. Trimming cost V 2 bases and J 3 bases; bases outside gene matches: 8. CDR3 in amino acids: CASSLPRQGAFYEQYF. Here the CDR3 DNA reads TGCGCCAGCAGCTTACCACGACAGGGGGCATTCTACGAGCAGTACTTC.

This clone was seen more than once but under ten times. The chain joins TRBV1 to TRBJ2-2; TRBD2, the table's D call, was not compared with the DNA. TRBV1 is a known pseudogene. The CDR3 length is 15 residues. In nucleotides, the CDR3 is TGCACCAGCAGCCAAGGTGGGAGAGCCACCGGGGAGCTGTTTTTT. Translation gives CTSSQGGRATGELFF.

The chain has TRBV11-2 and TRBJ2-1, with D perhaps TRBD1 (5 bases). The CDR3 is made up of 15 amino acids. The V end lost 3 bases, the J end lost 7 bases, and 16 bases lay between the germline ends. CDR1 is SGHAT, CDR2 FQNNGV, per germline. The CDR3, as DNA: TGTGCCAGCAGCTTGGCCAGGGCGAATCAAAATGAGCAGTTCTTC. The encoded protein is CASSLARANQNEQFF.

This clone turned up a few times. The chain links TRBV30 to TRBJ1-2, with 12 bases matching TRBD1. CDR1 GTSNPN and CDR2 SVGIG come from the germline V gene (reference sequence). This CDR3 comprises 15 residues. Germline trimming cut 8 bases from V and 1 base from J; bases unmatched to any gene: 8. CDR3: CAGLRDRGLNYGYTF. CDR3 DNA: TGTGCCGGCTTGCGGGACAGGGGGCTTAACTATGGCTACACCTTC.

The chain joins TRBV6-5 to TRBJ2-7; 9 nucleotides match TRBD1. The V gene end was trimmed by 5 bases and the J gene end by 5 bases; junction bases not matched to a gene: 7. Germline CDR1 MNHEY, CDR2 SVGAGI. The CDR3 is 14 residues long. CDR3 sequence: CASSPRTGANEQYF. CDR3 DNA: TGTGCCAGCAGTCCGAGGACAGGGGCGAACGAGCAGTACTTC.

The chain is built from TRBV7-9 and TRBJ1-4; D not resolved. Germline assignment: CDR1 SEHNR and CDR2 FQNEAQ (reference sequence). The CDR3 is made up of 12 amino acids. Between the trimmed V and J ends, which lost 2 bases and 10 bases, there was a span of 8 bases. Here the CDR3 reads CASSLNSVKLFF. Here the CDR3 DNA reads TGTGCCAGCAGCTTAAATTCGGTAAAACTGTTTTTT.

This clone was observed at least ten times. This CDR3 is also generated by other DNA sequences in the sample. V is TRBV7-3 and J is TRBJ1-1; 7 positions match TRBD1. CDR3 length: 13 residues. The J segment lost 3 bases and the V segment lost 4 bases, leaving 2 bases of the junction unmatched. Germline V gives CDR1 SGHTA, CDR2 FQGTGA. The CDR3 sequence is CASSSQGDTEAFF. In nucleotides, the CDR3 is TGTGCCAGCAGCTCTCAGGGGGACACTGAAGCTTTCTTT.

There are many counts of this clone. The chain couples TRBV28 to TRBJ2-7; 9 positions agree with TRBD2. The V segment lost 3 bases and the J segment 5 bases; nucleotides outside the gene matches: 8. The CDR3 consists of 15 residues. Per the germline V gene, CDR1 is MDHEN and CDR2 is SYDVKM. CDR3 sequence: CASSFLAGVINEQYF. CDR3 sequence (DNA): TGTGCCAGCAGTTTCTTAGCGGGAGTTATTAACGAGCAGTACTTC.

This chain connects TRBV29-1 to TRBJ1-1; 12 positions agree with TRBD1. The CDR3 totals 15 residues. V was pared by 7 bases and J by 1 base, with 7 bases of the junction left unmatched. Germline CDR1 is SQVTM and CDR2 is ANQGSEA. The CDR3, as DNA: TGCAGCGCCGAAGGGACAGGGGGCCAGAACACTGAAGCTTTCTTT. Translated, it gives CSAEGTGGQNTEAFF.

The chain couples TRBV2 to TRBJ1-5; 8 nucleotides match TRBD1. This CDR3 comprises 14 residues. CDR1 and CDR2 (germline): SNHLY, FYNNEI. The V and J ends lost 5 bases and 7 bases, in that order; junction bases with no gene match: 7. The CDR3 is CASSTQGARQPQHF. CDR3 in DNA: TGTGCCAGCAGTACCCAGGGGGCTCGACAGCCCCAGCATTTT.

V is TRBV28 and J is TRBJ1-5; the match to TRBD1 covers 8 bases. CDR1 is MDHEN, CDR2 SYDVKM, per germline. The CDR3 is 15 residues long. V lost 2 bases to trimming and J lost 6 bases; unmatched junction nucleotides: 6. The CDR3 loop reads CASSLRDRSAQPQHF. The CDR3, as DNA: TGTGCCAGCAGTTTAAGGGACAGGTCGGCTCAGCCCCAGCATTTT.

This clone was counted ten times or more. The CDR3 DNA reads as TGTGCCAGCTCACGGGCAGCAAGTAACACTGAAGCTTTCTTT. The encoded protein is CASSRAASNTEAFF. This sequence joins TRBV18 and TRBJ1-1, with D uncertain. Germline lookup yields CDR1 KGHSH and CDR2 LQKENI. Trimming shortened V by 4 bases and J by 2 bases, and 11 bases separated the two germline ends. This CDR3 comprises 14 residues.

The sample holds one count of this clone. The chain employs TRBV4-1 and TRBJ2-7, with 8 bases that match TRBD1. Germline assignment: CDR1 MGHRA and CDR2 YSYEKL. The CDR3 is 18 amino acids. V shed 2 bases, J shed 3 bases, and the junction held 15 bases outside the gene matches. The CDR3 protein is CASSQTGTGSSYGYEQYF. The CDR3 bases are TGCGCCAGCAGCCAAACCGGGACAGGATCCTCCTATGGCTACGAGCAGTACTTC.

The chain joins TRBV19 to TRBJ1-5; 7 nucleotides agree with TRBD1. V dropped 4 bases and J dropped 5; count of bases not matched to a gene: 5. Per the germline V gene, CDR1 is LNHDA and CDR2 is SQIVND (reference sequence). The CDR3 covers 14 residues. DNA for the CDR3: TGTGCCAGTAGTAAGGCAGGGGGTTATCAGCCCCAGCATTTT. Encoded protein: CASSKAGGYQPQHF.

This chain uses TRBV10-2 with TRBJ1-3, with D unclear. Trimming cost V 7 bases and J 8 bases, with 12 bases left between them. This CDR3 has 12 residues. Germline V CDR1 and CDR2: WSHSY, SAAADI. The CDR3: CASNDGGHTIYF. As DNA, the CDR3 is TGCGCCAGCAACGATGGTGGGCACACCATATATTTT.

The chain uses TRBV19 and TRBJ1-4, with D maybe TRBD1 (5 bases). Germline CDR1 is LNHDA and CDR2 is SQIVND (reference sequence). The V gene lost 4 bases and the J gene lost 0 bases, with 9 bases spanning the gap. The CDR3 length is 15 residues. CDR3 loop: CASSTTGTTNEKLFF. The CDR3 region has the DNA TGTGCCAGTAGTACAACAGGAACAACTAATGAAAAACTGTTTTTT.

The chain links TRBV5-4 to TRBJ2-2; D perhaps matches TRBD1 (5 bases). CDR1 is SGHNT, CDR2 YYREEE, per germline (reference sequence). V was pared by 0 bases and J by 1 base, with 7 bases between. The CDR3 has 15 residues. The CDR3 DNA sequence: TGTGCCAGCAGCTTGGGACAGAAGAACACCGGGGAGCTGTTTTTT. It yields the protein CASSLGQKNTGELFF.

The chain recombines TRBV19 with TRBJ2-5; D call uncertain. CDR3 length: 15 amino acids. The germline CDR1 and CDR2 sequences are LNHDA and SQIVND (reference sequence). V lost 3 bases, J lost 4 bases, and 15 bases lay in between. CDR3 sequence reads: CASSITGSTLETQYF. The CDR3 DNA sequence: TGTGCCAGTAGTATTACGGGCTCGACGCTAGAGACCCAGTACTTC.

This clone was seen more than once but under ten times. The chain has TRBV6-5 and TRBJ1-4; D is unclear. This CDR3 is built from 15 residues. Germline V lookup: CDR1 MNHEY, CDR2 SVGAGI. Trimming pared 6 bases from V and 4 bases from J, leaving 15 bases between. This chain's CDR3 is CASRRTVGNNEKLFF. Written as DNA, the CDR3 is TGTGCCAGCAGACGGACGGTGGGGAATAATGAAAAACTGTTTTTT.

Details on this clone: The identical CDR3 is also encoded by other nucleotide sequences in the sample. In DNA, the CDR3 is TGCGCCAGCAGCTTGGGGGACAGGGACGTAGAAAAACTGTTTTTT. This gives the protein CASSLGDRDVEKLFF. The gene calls are TRBV5-1 and TRBJ1-4, with 9 bases lining up with TRBD1. With V trimmed by 0 bases and J by 8 bases, 5 bases remained unmatched. The CDR3 runs 15 residues. Germline V CDR1 and CDR2: SGHRS, YFSETQ.

This chain uses TRBV28 with TRBJ2-2; 8 bases agree with TRBD2. V lost 3 bases and J lost 8; bases outside the gene matches: 8. Per germline, CDR1 MDHEN and CDR2 SYDVKM. The CDR3 is 15 residues long. In DNA form, the CDR3 reads TGTGCCAGCAGTTTGCCAGCGGGAGCGTTAGGGGAGCTGTTTTTT. Its protein product is CASSLPAGALGELFF.